The sequence of this T cell receptor beta chain was determined in a study of T cells expressing NK-cell markers. The CDR3 spans 13 residues. CDR1 is SGHTA, CDR2 FQGNSA, per germline. With UMIs, 5'RACE template switching was used to make TCR beta cDNA. Each CDR3 protein gets one entry in TCRdb, which reprocessed the 5' RACE reads and gives no DNA. The sample has a few hundred thousand distinct CDR3 sequences. The sequence came from a man aged 18 to 69 in good health. V and J are TRBV7-2 and TRBJ1-1. The material sequenced was blood T cells: a sorted CD56 or NKG2C T cell subset, CD4+ or CD8+ T cells, or bulk PBMC T cells (not recorded which). The CDR3 is CASSILKNTEAFF.